Presented here are 14 T cell receptor beta chains from one specimen sequenced in a study of OX40 agonist ivuxolimab in advanced cancers. The repertoire was sequenced with immunoSEQ multiplex PCR; TCRdb's copy has only in-frame clones and lacks some. The sample holds about 83,000 clones, approximately 90% seen once. Sequencing used CD4+ or CD8+ T cells sorted from blood, obtained in a trial of the OX40 agonist ivuxolimab. These receptors were obtained from an adult with an advanced solid tumor such as melanoma, head and neck, liver or kidney cancer.

V gene TRBV6-6 combines with J gene TRBJ1-3; unclear D gene. V shed 7 bases and J shed 1 base, with 14 bases lying between them. The CDR3 is 15 amino acids. Germline loops: CDR1 MNHNY, CDR2 SVGAGI (reference sequence). The CDR3 here is CASNQGRLSGNTIYF. CDR3 in DNA: TGTGCCAGCAACCAAGGACGTTTATCTGGAAACACCATATATTTT.

In its sample, this clone was seen a few times. This sequence joins TRBV6-6 and TRBJ1-1, with D maybe TRBD1 (5 bases). Deletions cut 5 bases from V and 1 base from J, with 14 bases between. CDR1 and CDR2 (germline): MNHNY, SVGAGI (reference sequence). This CDR3 comprises 15 residues. The CDR3: CASSKPGGGNTEAFF. CDR3 in DNA: TGTGCCAGCAGTAAACCTGGGGGGGGGAACACTGAAGCTTTCTTT.

This clone was picked up a small number of times. The chain has TRBV19 and TRBJ2-5; 7 bases are a match to TRBD2. The CDR3 spans 14 residues. From germline, CDR1 is LNHDA and CDR2 SQIVND (reference sequence). With V trimmed by 2 bases and J by 4 bases, 4 bases remained unmatched. DNA for the CDR3: TGTGCCAGTAGTATATCTAGCGGACCAGAGACCCAGTACTTC. Its protein product is CASSISSGPETQYF.

This clone appeared a few times. The same CDR3 is also encoded by other DNA sequences in this sample. The chain joins TRBV28 to TRBJ2-4; D remains unclear. Trimming shortened V by 6 bases and J by 1 base, and 4 bases separated the two germline ends. Germline lookup yields CDR1 MDHEN and CDR2 SYDVKM. The CDR3 consists of 12 residues. The CDR3 loop reads CASREAKNIQYF. CDR3 in DNA: TGTGCCAGCAGAGAGGCCAAAAACATTCAGTACTTC.

The chain combines TRBV10-2 with TRBJ1-1; D remains unclear. This CDR3 is 16 amino acids long. Trimming stripped 1 base from V and 1 base from J, with 13 bases between. Germline CDR1 WSHSY, CDR2 SAAADI. The CDR3 coding sequence is TGCGCCAGCAGTGAGTTTAAGACCTCGGCGAACACTGAAGCTTTCTTT. It specifies CASSEFKTSANTEAFF.

The J gene is TRBJ2-1, the V gene TRBV4-3; TRBD2 might be the D (6 bases). The CDR3 runs 17 residues. V lost 0 bases, J lost 3 bases, and 15 bases lay in between. Germline V gene sequence: CDR1 LGHNA, CDR2 YSLEER. The CDR3 DNA sequence: TGCGCCAGCAGCCAAGAACCCCCGGGACTGGTCTACAATGAGCAGTTCTTC. Protein product: CASSQEPPGLVYNEQFF.

V is TRBV30 and J is TRBJ1-2, with TRBD1 as a possible D gene (5 bases). CDR3 length equals 11 residues. CDR1 and CDR2 from the germline V gene are GTSNPN and SVGIG (reference sequence). Trimming took 0 bases from V and 12 from J, leaving 11 bases between them. This CDR3 reads CAWSVGADHTF. CDR3 in DNA: TGTGCCTGGAGTGTAGGGGCCGACCACACCTTC.

The V and J genes are TRBV7-9 and TRBJ1-2; D unresolved. The length of the CDR3 is 13 residues. V lost 4 bases, J lost 2 bases, and 8 bases lay in between. Germline V gene sequence: CDR1 SEHNR, CDR2 FQNEAQ (reference sequence). The CDR3 DNA is TGTGCCAGCAGCTCCATGCAAAACTATGGCTACACCTTC. Translating it yields CASSSMQNYGYTF.

The genes are TRBV6-6 and TRBJ2-7; D ambiguous. CDR3 length: 14 amino acids. Per germline, CDR1 MNHNY and CDR2 SVGAGI (reference sequence). Trimming took 6 bases from V and 1 from J, leaving 13 bases between them. CDR3 sequence reads: CASSPPGFSYEQYF. The DNA for the CDR3 is TGTGCCAGCAGCCCCCCGGGCTTTTCCTACGAGCAGTACTTC.

The genes are TRBV7-2 and TRBJ2-3; tentatively, D is TRBD1 or TRBD2 (5 bases each). This CDR3 contains 15 residues. V lost 3 bases to trimming and J lost 4 bases, with 14 bases between them. Germline V gene lookup returns CDR1 SGHTA and CDR2 FQGNSA. CDR3 in amino acids: CASSFELMGADTQYF. The DNA of the CDR3 is TGTGCCAGCAGCTTTGAACTGATGGGGGCAGATACGCAGTATTTT.

V gene TRBV10-3 combines with J gene TRBJ2-3; D might be TRBD2 (7 bases). V was pared by 7 bases and J by 4 bases, with 18 bases between. CDR1 is ENHRY and CDR2 is SYGVKD in the germline V gene. The CDR3 is 15 amino acids. The CDR3 protein is CAINMGGAQADTQYF. CDR3 sequence (DNA): TGTGCCATCAACATGGGGGGGGCGCAGGCAGATACGCAGTATTTT.

The V call is TRBV18, the J call TRBJ2-7; D could derive from TRBD1 or TRBD2 (5 bases each). Trimming shortened V by 4 bases and J by 4 bases, and 14 bases separated the two germline ends. The CDR3 length is 14 residues. CDR1 and CDR2 (germline): KGHSH, LQKENI. The CDR3 reads CASSRDRGEYEQYF. As DNA, the CDR3 is TGTGCCAGCTCACGAGACCGAGGGGAGTACGAGCAGTACTTC.

V and J are TRBV5-6 and TRBJ1-1; D may be TRBD1 (5 bases). The V gene lost 5 bases and the J gene lost 3 bases, with 11 bases spanning the gap. CDR3 length equals 13 residues. Germline CDR1 reads SGHDT; CDR2 reads YYEEEE. The CDR3 DNA reads TGTGCCAGCAGACTCCGCAGGGACACTGAAGCTTTCTTT. It codes for CASRLRRDTEAFF.

The chain couples TRBV7-2 to TRBJ2-5; D is unclear. This CDR3 has 13 residues. V lost 1 base and J lost 5, with 8 bases in between. CDR1 and CDR2 from the germline V gene are SGHTA and FQGNSA. The DNA for the CDR3 is TGTGCCAGCAGCTTAGGGCCTCTCGAGACCCAGTACTTC. It encodes CASSLGPLETQYF.